Listed below are T cell receptor beta chains from one sample, sequenced in a study of shared T cell receptors in the human thymus. Measured with immunoSEQ multiplex PCR; TCRdb has only the in-frame clones, and not every one. The data show around 730,000 clones, 80% to 90% seen once. These data were also reused for a study on human thymus T cells.

The sample comprised thymocytes. These receptor sequences come from a girl under two years old with a congenital heart defect. The CDR3 runs from the conserved cysteine through the conserved F or W. The order of the fields is V gene, D gene, CDR3 protein. A D gene is named only where the DNA matches it firmly.

V: TRBV27
D: TRBD1
CDR3: CASRRQGTLYNEQFF

V: TRBV9
D: NA
CDR3: CASSVVSGVGRDGYTF

V: TRBV18
D: TRBD2
CDR3: CASSPGGGAADTQYF

V: TRBV7-9
D: NA
CDR3: CASTYGSNQPQHF

V: TRBV30
D: NA
CDR3: CAWSVNWLRNTGELFF

V: TRBV9
D: TRBD1
CDR3: CASSAPPGDSQNYGYTF

V: TRBV6-5
D: NA
CDR3: CASSYVFPNEKLFF

V: TRBV27
D: TRBD1
CDR3: CASSLRATGTDEEVTEAFF

V: TRBV7-2
D: NA
CDR3: CASSLFAGEAYEQYF

V: TRBV7-8
D: NA
CDR3: CASSETAETQYF

V: TRBV29-1
D: TRBD1
CDR3: CSVEGTGGDYNEQFF

V: TRBV10-3
D: NA
CDR3: CASNPTDIDSPHTSPLHF

V: TRBV4-1
D: NA
CDR3: CASSQWKGPYNSPLHF

V: TRBV2
D: NA
CDR3: CATRAWSGQINQPQHF

V: TRBV6-1
D: NA
CDR3: CASRMDYQETQYF

V: TRBV28
D: NA
CDR3: CASSLIGGGTELQETQYF

V: TRBV18
D: TRBD1
CDR3: CASSRSGQGVYAGELFF

V: TRBV4-1
D: NA
CDR3: CASSQEPPRQTDGYGYTF

V: TRBV5-1
D: NA
CDR3: CASSLRGQNTEAFF

V: TRBV15
D: TRBD2
CDR3: CATSRLAGGTDTQYF

V: TRBV5-1
D: NA
CDR3: CASSCTGKSTDTQYF

V: TRBV7-2
D: TRBD2
CDR3: CASSLRTPSGGAGDTQYF

V: TRBV11-2
D: NA
CDR3: CASSLVRLRTETNYGYTF

V: TRBV28
D: NA
CDR3: CASSFAYSWTQYF

V: TRBV27
D: NA
CDR3: CASSLPNTEAFF

V: TRBV28
D: NA
CDR3: CASSSPEGGTEAFF

V: TRBV10-3
D: TRBD1
CDR3: CAISAAGGSGNTIYF

V: TRBV11-2
D: TRBD1
CDR3: CASSDEKGQMNTEAFF

V: TRBV29-1
D: NA
CDR3: CSVGWGHTGELFF

V: TRBV15
D: NA
CDR3: CATSPQLVDRVRGHNQPQHF

V: TRBV6-4
D: NA
CDR3: CASSGPLARRRTGELFF

V: TRBV10-3
D: TRBD2
CDR3: CAITKRGHGANVLTF

V: TRBV5-4
D: NA
CDR3: CASSLPSGRAITEAFF

V: TRBV6-5
D: TRBD1
CDR3: CASRNRGELAEQYF

V: TRBV5-8
D: NA
CDR3: CAKITMDTEAFF

V: TRBV9
D: NA
CDR3: CASSVVGGGPYNEQFF

V: TRBV6-5
D: NA
CDR3: CASIKWRGANTEAFF

V: TRBV7-3
D: NA
CDR3: CASSPSLTYNEQFF

V: TRBV6-1
D: TRBD2
CDR3: CASSEGGREVETQYF

V: TRBV6-1
D: NA
CDR3: CASTKNPQDTYEQYF

V: TRBV2
D: TRBD2
CDR3: CASSELRGGSTDTQYF

V: TRBV28
D: TRBD1
CDR3: CASSRNRDRDYEQYF

V: TRBV28
D: NA
CDR3: CASSSPSGLVSNQPQHF

V: TRBV18
D: NA
CDR3: CASSPEGSGNTEAFF

V: TRBV6-5
D: TRBD1
CDR3: CASSYFPGQVFEAFF

V: TRBV20-1
D: NA
CDR3: CSATGAWGYTF

V: TRBV7-9
D: NA
CDR3: CASSSIPRAKYGYTF

V: TRBV2
D: NA
CDR3: CASTDSYQETQYF

V: TRBV21-1
D: NA
CDR3: CASSRDRACGTQYF

V: TRBV5-1
D: NA
CDR3: CASSLDGLQYF

V: TRBV6-5
D: TRBD2
CDR3: CASSYRPAGGTDTQYF

V: TRBV7-3
D: TRBD1
CDR3: CASSPTEQGTENEQYF

V: TRBV30
D: TRBD1
CDR3: CAWRGGRGAVGYTF

V: TRBV5-1
D: NA
CDR3: CASSEGVVWETQYF

V: TRBV7-9
D: NA
CDR3: CASIIGLQNTEAFF